The next 10 T cell receptor beta chains were all read from a single sample in a study of cytomegalovirus exposure and HLA in healthy donors. TCRdb's table, derived via immunoSEQ multiplex PCR, lists solely in-frame clones and lacks some. The data hold approximately 150,000 clones, with more than 80% observed a single time. Input material: PBMCs. The source of these receptors is a woman aged 18 to 35 in good health and CMV-seropositive.

The rearrangement joins TRBV6-1 to TRBJ2-3; 8 bases agree with TRBD2. This CDR3 is built from 16 residues. CDR1 MNHNS and CDR2 SASEGT come from the germline V gene. V shed 0 bases and J 4 bases; nucleotides not matched to a gene: 6. The CDR3 bases are TGTGCCAGCAGTGAAGCCGGGGGGGCACAGGCAGATACGCAGTATTTT. Translation gives CASSEAGGAQADTQYF.

The genes are TRBV28 and TRBJ2-5, with a possible D match to TRBD2 (6 bases). V was pared by 4 bases and J by 2 bases, with 14 bases between. The germline V gene has CDR1 MDHEN and CDR2 SYDVKM. The CDR3 runs to 15 residues. The CDR3 sequence is CASSSRGNLQETQYF. The CDR3 coding sequence is TGTGCCAGCAGTTCCCGGGGGAATTTACAAGAGACCCAGTACTTC.

V and J are TRBV28 and TRBJ2-7; D may be TRBD1 (5 bases). Germline CDR1 is MDHEN and CDR2 is SYDVKM. V gave up 4 bases and J gave up 4 bases, with 17 bases separating them. The CDR3 runs 15 residues. In DNA, the CDR3 is TGTGCCAGCAGTTCCCTCTGGGGCGCCCGGTACGAGCAGTACTTC. Translated: CASSSLWGARYEQYF.

This sequence joins TRBV7-8 and TRBJ1-1; D gene ambiguous. CDR1 is SGHVS and CDR2 is FQNEAQ in the germline V gene. The V gene lost 2 bases and the J gene lost 0 bases, with 19 bases spanning the gap. The CDR3 covers 18 residues. Written as DNA, the CDR3 is TGTGCCAGCAGCTTATACCCGAGTGGGCCTGACATGAACACTGAAGCTTTCTTT. Encoded protein: CASSLYPSGPDMNTEAFF.

This clone was detected once. V and J are TRBV29-1 and TRBJ2-7, with D tentatively TRBD2 (5 bases). CDR3 size: 14 residues. CDR1 and CDR2 (germline): SQVTM, ANQGSEA. The ends were cut back, 0 bases at V and 3 bases at J, with 12 bases in the middle. The CDR3: CSVEDPSSIYEQYF. CDR3 coding DNA: TGCAGCGTTGAAGATCCATCTAGCATCTACGAGCAGTACTTC.

DNA for the CDR3: TGTGCCAGTAGTATGGGTTCCGGGGGGTTGGGATTGGATGAGCAGTTCTTC. Protein sequence: CASSMGSGGLGLDEQFF. The rearrangement uses TRBV19 and TRBJ2-1; TRBD2 matches 7 bases. Trimming took 3 bases from V and 8 from J; bases not matched to a gene: 16. CDR3 length: 17 residues. Germline CDR1 and CDR2: LNHDA and SQIVND (reference sequence). Complete variable domain (other parts from reference TRBV19 and TRBJ2-1): DGGITQSPKYLFRKEGQNVTLSCEQNLNHDAMYWYRQDPGQGLRLIYYSQIVNDFQKGDIAEGYSVSREKKESFPLTVTSAQKNPTAFYLCASSMGSGGLGLDEQFFGPGTRLTVL.

This clone was observed a single time. The chain employs TRBV14 and TRBJ2-5; no clear D gene. Trimming left V 5 bases short and J 5 bases short, with 9 bases between. This CDR3 contains 12 residues. CDR1 is SGHDN and CDR2 is FVKESK in the germline V gene. Here the CDR3 DNA reads TGTGCCAGCAGCTCGTCTCCGGAGACCCAGTACTTC. It codes for CASSSSPETQYF. The full variable domain, completed using reference TRBV14 and TRBJ2-5, is EAGVTQFPSHSVIEKGQTVTLRCDPISGHDNLYWYRRVMGKEIKFLLHFVKESKQDESGMPNNRFLAERTGGTYSTLKVQPAELEDSGVYFCASSSSPETQYFGPGTRLLVL.

The chain carries TRBV27 and TRBJ1-2; tentatively, D is TRBD1 (5 bases). CDR1 and CDR2 from the germline V gene are MNHEY and SMNVEV (reference sequence). Trimming removed 3 bases at V and 2 bases at J, with 10 bases between. The CDR3 totals 14 residues. The CDR3 is CASSLGGRNYGYTF. The CDR3 DNA is TGTGCCAGCAGTTTGGGGGGACGGAACTATGGCTACACCTTC.

The chain recombines TRBV21-1 with TRBJ2-1; TRBD2 is taken as the D call from the table, unchecked against the DNA. TRBV21-1 is a listed pseudogene. This CDR3 is built from 16 residues. The chain's CDR3 is CASSKLAGEVSNEQFF. In DNA form, the CDR3 reads TGTGCCAGCAGCAAACTAGCGGGAGAAGTCAGCAATGAGCAGTTCTTC.

This sequence joins TRBV6-4 and TRBJ2-1; 7 nucleotides agree with TRBD2. J lost 1 base, V lost 4 bases, and 7 bases had no gene match. The CDR3 is made up of 16 amino acids. Per the germline V gene, CDR1 is MRHNA and CDR2 is SNTAGT. CDR3 protein: CASSVGGGGSYNEQFF. The CDR3 coding sequence is TGTGCCAGCAGTGTGGGTGGCGGGGGATCCTACAATGAGCAGTTCTTC.